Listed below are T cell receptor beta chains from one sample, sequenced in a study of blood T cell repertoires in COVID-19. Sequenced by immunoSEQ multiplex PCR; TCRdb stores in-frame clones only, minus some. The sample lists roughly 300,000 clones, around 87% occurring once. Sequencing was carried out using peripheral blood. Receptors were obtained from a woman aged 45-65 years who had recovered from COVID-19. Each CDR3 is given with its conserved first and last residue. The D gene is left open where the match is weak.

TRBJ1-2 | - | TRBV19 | TGTGCCAGTACCCTGTCCGGCGGCCACACCTTC | CASTLSGGHTF
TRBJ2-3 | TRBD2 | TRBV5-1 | TGCGCCAGCAGCCCGGTGGCGGGGGGGCCTGCAGATACGCAGTATTTT | CASSPVAGGPADTQYF
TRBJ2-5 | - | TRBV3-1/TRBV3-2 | TGTGCCAGCAGCCAAGTACCTAGCGCAGAGACCCAGTACTTC | CASSQVPSAETQYF
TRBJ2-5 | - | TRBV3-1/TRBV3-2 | TGTGCCAGCAGCCAGGAGCGACCAGAAGAGACCCAGTACTTC | CASSQERPEETQYF
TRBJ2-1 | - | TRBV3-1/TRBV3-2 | TGTGCCAGCAGCCAACCAGGGAATGAGCAGTTCTTC | CASSQPGNEQFF
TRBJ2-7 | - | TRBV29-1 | TGCAGCGTTGAAATAACAGGGCCCTACGAGCAGTACTTC | CSVEITGPYEQYF
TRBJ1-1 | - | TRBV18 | TGTGCCAGCTCACCACCTTGGGGCGTCAGATCGAACACTGAAGCTTTCTTT | CASSPPWGVRSNTEAFF
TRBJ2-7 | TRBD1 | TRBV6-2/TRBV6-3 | TGTGCCAGCAGTTCTACAGGGGGTTCCTACGAGCAGTACTTC | CASSSTGGSYEQYF
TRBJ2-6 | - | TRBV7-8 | TGTGCCAGCAGCTTACCCCTCAGGTTTTCTGGGGCCAACGTCCTGACTTTC | CASSLPLRFSGANVLTF
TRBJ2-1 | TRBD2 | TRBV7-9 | TGTGCCAGCAGCTTAGTAGGCCTAGCGGGCAATGAGCAGTTCTTC | CASSLVGLAGNEQFF